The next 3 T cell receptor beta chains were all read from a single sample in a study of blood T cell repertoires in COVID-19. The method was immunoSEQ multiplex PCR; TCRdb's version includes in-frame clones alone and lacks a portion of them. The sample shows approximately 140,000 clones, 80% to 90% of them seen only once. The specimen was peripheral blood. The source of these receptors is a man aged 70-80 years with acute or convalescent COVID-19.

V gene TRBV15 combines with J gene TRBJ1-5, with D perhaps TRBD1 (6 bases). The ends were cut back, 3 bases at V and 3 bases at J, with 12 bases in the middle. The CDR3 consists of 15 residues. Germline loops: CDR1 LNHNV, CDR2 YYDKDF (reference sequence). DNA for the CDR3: TGTGCCACCAGCAGTGTACAGGGAATCAATCAGCCCCAGCATTTT. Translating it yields CATSSVQGINQPQHF.

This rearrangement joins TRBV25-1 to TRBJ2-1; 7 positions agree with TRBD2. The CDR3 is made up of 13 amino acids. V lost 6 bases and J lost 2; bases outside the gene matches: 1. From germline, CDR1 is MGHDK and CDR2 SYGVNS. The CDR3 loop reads CASRREPYNEQFF. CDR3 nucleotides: TGTGCCAGCAGGCGGGAGCCCTACAATGAGCAGTTCTTC.

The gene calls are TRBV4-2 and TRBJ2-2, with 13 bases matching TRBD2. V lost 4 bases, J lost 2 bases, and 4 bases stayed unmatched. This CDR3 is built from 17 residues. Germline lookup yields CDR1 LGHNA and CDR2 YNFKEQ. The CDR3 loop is CASSPAGLAGNTGELFF. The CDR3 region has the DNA TGTGCCAGCAGCCCTGCGGGACTAGCGGGAAACACCGGGGAGCTGTTTTTT.